These 15 T cell receptor beta chains were all obtained from the same sample, sequenced in a study of shared clonotypes between healthy human individuals (dated by TCRdb to 2020 to 2022). Library preparation used the immunoSEQ multiplex PCR assay. TCRdb's version of the immuneACCESS table is confined to in-frame rearrangements and falls short of the full clone set. An unresolved V gene accounts for under half of the shortfall where checked; the remainder is of unknown origin. Present in this sample are about 2.4 million clones, approximately 93% of which were seen just once. The ten largest account for approximately 0.37% of the sample. Sequences were obtained from naive CD4+ T cells from PBMCs. The cell subset or site tag for this specimen amounts to: CD45RA+ positively selected. Receptor source: a man aged 18 to 29 in good health. Some clones in this sample may be carry-over from other donors' samples.

This rearrangement joins TRBV30 to TRBJ1-2, with TRBD1 matching over 7 bases. The length of the CDR3 is 12 residues. Germline assignment: CDR1 GTSNPN and CDR2 SVGIG (reference sequence). Unmatched junction bases numbered 8, after V lost 5 bases and J lost 8 bases. The CDR3 loop is CAWSTGARGYTF. DNA of the CDR3: TGTGCCTGGTCAACAGGGGCGAGAGGCTACACCTTC. The complete variable domain, with remaining parts taken from reference TRBV30 and TRBJ1-2, reads SQTIHQWPATLVQPVGSPLSLECTVEGTSNPNLYWYRQAAGRGLQLLFYSVGIGQISSEVPQNLSASRPQDRQFILSSKKLLLSDSGFYLCAWSTGARGYTFGSGTRLTVV.

This chain uses TRBV10-3 with TRBJ2-7; the D gene could be TRBD1 or TRBD2 (5 bases each). Germline V gene data show CDR1 as ENHRY and CDR2 as SYGVKD. Trimming removed 6 bases from V and 2 bases from J, with 8 bases in between. The CDR3 contains 12 residues. CDR3 residues: CAIRPGPYEQYF. The CDR3 DNA is TGTGCCATCAGACCGGGACCCTACGAGCAGTACTTC.

The V gene is TRBV6-5, the J gene TRBJ1-2; D may be TRBD1 (6 bases). Germline assignment: CDR1 MNHEY and CDR2 SVGAGI. The CDR3 covers 13 residues. V was shortened by 8 bases and J by 1 base, with 11 bases between the two germline ends. CDR3 residues: CASRRTDNYGYTF. The CDR3 DNA reads as TGTGCCAGCCGCCGGACAGATAACTATGGCTACACCTTC.

This clone was recorded only once. The chain recombines TRBV11-2 with TRBJ2-7, with 9 bases lining up with TRBD1. Germline CDR1 is SGHAT and CDR2 is FQNNGV. This CDR3 contains 15 residues. Germline trimming cut 2 bases from V and 4 bases from J; bases unmatched to any gene: 6. CDR3 in DNA: TGTGCCAGCAGCTTACCGGACAGGGGCTTATACGAGCAGTACTTC. This encodes CASSLPDRGLYEQYF.

The gene calls are TRBV7-9 and TRBJ2-5, with a tentative D call TRBD1 (5 bases). The tail of the sequence fits TRBJ2-7 better, so the J call may be wrong. CDR3 length: 15 residues. Germline loops: CDR1 SEHNR, CDR2 FQNEAQ (reference sequence). Here the CDR3 reads CASSLGGGRSYEQYF. Written as DNA, the CDR3 is TGTGCCAGCAGCTTAGGGGGCGGCAGATCCTACGAGCAGTACTTC.

The chain uses TRBV11-2 and TRBJ2-3; 7 bases line up with TRBD2. The CDR3 is made up of 18 amino acids. CDR1 SGHAT and CDR2 FQNNGV come from the germline V gene. Trimming removed 2 bases from V and 0 bases from J; junction bases left unmatched: 11. The CDR3 DNA reads TGTGCCAGCAGCTTAAGGTACCCAGCGGGGTTGAGCACAGATACGCAGTATTTT. Protein product: CASSLRYPAGLSTDTQYF.

The chain links TRBV5-1 to TRBJ1-4; TRBD1 agrees at 7 bases. This CDR3 region has 17 residues. With 5 bases clipped from V and 0 bases from J, the junction kept 10 bases outside the gene matches. CDR1 and CDR2 from the germline V gene are SGHRS and YFSETQ. DNA of the CDR3: TGCGCCAGCAGGCAACGCCCAGGGACAGCAACTAATGAAAAACTGTTTTTT. This encodes CASRQRPGTATNEKLFF.

The gene calls are TRBV5-4 and TRBJ2-6; D is tentatively TRBD1 or TRBD2 (6 bases each). V gave up 2 bases and J gave up 0 bases, with 12 bases separating them. The germline V gene has CDR1 SGHNT and CDR2 YYREEE (reference sequence). This CDR3 region has 17 residues. In DNA form, the CDR3 reads TGTGCCAGCAGCTTCGGGGGCCCTTTCTCTGGGGCCAACGTCCTGACTTTC. This codes for CASSFGGPFSGANVLTF. Combining the CDR3 with reference TRBV5-4 and TRBJ2-6 gives the whole variable domain ETGVTQSPTHLIKTRGQQVTLRCSSQSGHNTVSWYQQALGQGPQFIFQYYREEENGRGNFPPRFSGLQFPNYSSELNVNALELDDSALYLCASSFGGPFSGANVLTFGAGSRLTVL.

This clone was seen more than once but under ten times. J is TRBJ1-2 and V is TRBV5-1; tentatively, D is TRBD1 (5 bases). There are 14 residues in the CDR3. V lost 5 bases and J lost 8, with 19 bases in between. Looked up from germline, CDR1 is SGHRS and CDR2 is YFSETQ. The CDR3 loop reads CASSRDGGTGGYTF. The CDR3 DNA reads TGCGCCAGCAGTCGGGACGGAGGTACGGGAGGCTACACCTTC.

CDR3 residues: CASSMGGEQYF. For the CDR3, the DNA is TGTGCCAGCAGTATGGGCGGAGAGCAGTACTTC. The J gene is TRBJ2-7, the V gene TRBV27; D call uncertain. Germline CDR1 reads MNHEY; CDR2 reads SMNVEV (reference sequence). The V end was cut by 5 bases, the J end by 7 bases, with 9 bases between. This CDR3 region has 11 residues.

V gene TRBV6-5 combines with J gene TRBJ2-7; D might be TRBD2 (5 bases). The V end lost 5 bases, the J end lost 0 bases, and 11 bases lay between the germline ends. This CDR3 is 14 amino acids long. Looked up from germline, CDR1 is MNHEY and CDR2 is SVGAGI. As DNA, the CDR3 is TGTGCCAGCAGTCCCTGGACTCACTCCTACGAGCAGTACTTC. It specifies CASSPWTHSYEQYF.

V is TRBV5-6 and J is TRBJ1-4, with 11 bases lining up with TRBD1. The germline V gene encodes CDR1 SGHDT and CDR2 YYEEEE. V trimming: 4 bases; J trimming: 7 bases; junction bases outside the gene matches: 3. There are 14 residues in the CDR3. CDR3 sequence reads: CASSRDRGVEKLFF. DNA of the CDR3: TGTGCCAGCAGCCGGGACAGGGGGGTTGAAAAACTGTTTTTT.

This chain joins TRBV29-1 and TRBJ2-1; D may match TRBD1 or TRBD2 (5 bases each). V was trimmed by 1 base and J by 4 bases, leaving 17 bases between them. The CDR3 has 16 amino acids. The germline V gene encodes CDR1 SQVTM and CDR2 ANQGSEA. The CDR3 is CSVEGGQGVAYNEQFF. The CDR3 DNA follows: TGCAGCGTTGAAGGTGGCCAGGGAGTGGCTTACAATGAGCAGTTCTTC.

This chain uses TRBV6-6 with TRBJ2-7; 7 bases line up with TRBD2. CDR3 length: 15 residues. V lost 3 bases, J lost 7 bases, and 12 bases stayed unmatched. Germline CDR1 MNHNY, CDR2 SVGAGI (reference sequence). The chain's CDR3 is CASSYDPTSSWEQYF. The CDR3, as DNA: TGTGCCAGCAGTTATGACCCGACTAGCTCTTGGGAGCAGTACTTC.

The rearrangement joins TRBV11-2 to TRBJ1-2, with unresolved D. This CDR3 is 14 amino acids long. V was clipped by 5 bases and J by 8 bases, with 18 bases between them. Germline CDR1 and CDR2: SGHAT and FQNNGV. DNA for the CDR3: TGTGCCAGCAGCCCAATGACCGCCAGCGGGGGCTACACCTTC. Protein product: CASSPMTASGGYTF.